This TCR beta chain originates from a study of blood T cell repertoires in COVID-19. Study information: The analysed material was cDNA or gDNA that came from T cells, B-cell-depleted T cells, or PBMCs.

Methods used by the authors: For nucleated cells, counts were estimated from reference gene primer amplification. The protocol was immunoSEQ multiplex PCR, while the TCRdb copy is restricted to in-frame clones and leaves out a portion. V and J calls and clone size are given by that table; D and trimming were obtained from the DNA. There are 390,000 or so clones in the sample; nearly 90% occur only once, and 6.5% lies in the top ten. V dropped 5 bases and J dropped 0; count of bases not matched to a gene: 10. Germline CDR1 reads SGHTA; CDR2 reads FQGTGA. CDR3 size: 18 residues. This TCR came from a young man with active or convalescent COVID-19. The sample comprised peripheral blood. V usage is TRBV7-3 and J usage is TRBJ2-6; 7 bases match TRBD1. This CDR3 reads CASSARPGQTSGANVLTF. CDR3 nucleotides: TGTGCCAGCAGCGCCCGACCGGGACAGACCTCTGGGGCCAACGTCCTGACTTTC.